This TCR beta chain was recorded in a study of control samples from healthy donors and cancer patients. The CDR3 sequence is 15 residues long. The V gene's germline CDR1 is MNHEY and CDR2 SVGAGI. V gave up 7 bases and J gave up 2 bases, with 17 bases separating them. This clone has a single count. Data came from immunoSEQ multiplex PCR; TCRdb stores just in-frame clones and leaves some out. The repertoire includes roughly 200,000 clones, over 80% of them detected once, and less than 2% sits in the top ten. The origin of this receptor is a man aged 30 to 39 in good health. Sequenced sample: blood. The chain employs TRBV6-5 and TRBJ1-2, with a weak D call TRBD1 (6 bases). CDR3 DNA sequence: TGTGCCAGCACCGACGCGGCCACAGGGAACTATGGCTACACCTTC. Its protein product is CASTDAATGNYGYTF.